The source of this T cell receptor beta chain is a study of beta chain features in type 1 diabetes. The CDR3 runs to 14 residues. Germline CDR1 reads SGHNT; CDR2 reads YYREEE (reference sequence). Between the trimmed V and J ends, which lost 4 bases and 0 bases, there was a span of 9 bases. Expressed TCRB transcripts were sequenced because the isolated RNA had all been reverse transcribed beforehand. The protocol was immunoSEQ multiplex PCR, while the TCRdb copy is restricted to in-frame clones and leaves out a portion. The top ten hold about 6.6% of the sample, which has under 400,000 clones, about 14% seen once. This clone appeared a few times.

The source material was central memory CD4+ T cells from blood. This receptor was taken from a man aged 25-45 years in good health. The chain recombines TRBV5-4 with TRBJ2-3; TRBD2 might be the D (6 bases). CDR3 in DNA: TGTGCCAGCAGCGAGGGGACTAGCACAGATACGCAGTATTTT. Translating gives CASSEGTSTDTQYF.